This TCR beta chain was identified in a study of cytomegalovirus exposure and HLA in healthy donors. This clone was picked up a small number of times. The antigen is not known. Primers for the PCR totalled 60 Vbeta and 13 Jbeta. The method was immunoSEQ multiplex PCR; TCRdb's version includes in-frame clones alone and lacks a portion of them. This sample has some 170,000 clones, with 70% to 75% found just once. Study conclusions and caveats: There were some public TCRs occurring in many donors, but most TCR sequences were rare.

Source material: PBMCs. The sequence was obtained from a young man in good health and CMV-seropositive.

The CDR3, as DNA: TGTGCCAGCAGCTTAACTTTTAGCCGTGAGACCCAGTACTTC. It is translated as CASSLTFSRETQYF. V and J are TRBV7-3 and TRBJ2-5, with D uncertain. Trimming cost V 0 bases and J 5 bases, with 10 bases left between them. CDR1 is SGHTA and CDR2 is FQGTGA in the germline V gene. The CDR3 has 14 amino acids.